These T cell receptor beta chains were read from a single sample in a study of CD8+ T cells in alopecia areata. Produced via immunoSEQ multiplex PCR; TCRdb's table is partial and in-frame only. The sample carries fewer than 100,000 clones, roughly three fifths recorded once. The sequenced sample was CD8+ T cells sorted from blood, obtained at week 4, from a patient treated with tofacitinib. The receptors shown here come from a human donor with alopecia areata. The CDR3 runs from the conserved cysteine through the conserved F or W. Fields, in order: CDR3 protein, CDR3 DNA, D gene, clone size, J gene, V gene, CDR3 length. The D gene is left open where the match is weak. Not every row has a clone size; where given, it reads once, few, many or a size class.

CASSQDKTGLHTQYF | TGCGCCAGCAGCCAGGATAAAACGGGTTTACATACGCAGTATTTT | NA | NA | TRBJ2-3 | TRBV23-1 | 15
CASSHGLAGNTGELFF | TGTGCCAGCAGCCACGGACTAGCGGGAAACACCGGGGAGCTGTTTTTT | TRBD2 | few | TRBJ2-2 | TRBV7-7 | 16
CASSGGTGGAAFF | TGTGCCAGCAGTGGAGGGACAGGGGGCGCAGCTTTCTTT | TRBD1 | NA | TRBJ1-1 | TRBV13 | 13
CASSQEWATRTDTQYF | TGTGCCAGCAGCCAAGAATGGGCTACTCGCACAGATACGCAGTATTTT | NA | NA | TRBJ2-3 | TRBV4-2 | 16
CASSEATGGTDTQYF | TGTGCCAGCAGTGAAGCGACGGGGGGCACAGATACGCAGTATTTT | NA | few | TRBJ2-3 | TRBV6-4 | 15
CSVESGSGELFF | TGCAGCGTTGAATCTGGGTCCGGGGAGCTGTTTTTT | NA | NA | TRBJ2-2 | TRBV29-1 | 12
CSVEDIRERGFSGANVLTF | TGCAGCGTTGAAGATATTAGGGAAAGAGGGTTCTCTGGGGCCAACGTCCTGACTTTC | NA | few | TRBJ2-6 | TRBV29-1 | 19
CASSPEVLNTEAFF | TGTGCCAGCAGTCCAGAGGTCCTGAACACTGAAGCTTTCTTT | NA | NA | TRBJ1-1 | TRBV25-1 | 14
CASSYNAGTSSYEQYF | TGTGCCAGCAGTTATAACGCCGGGACTAGCTCCTACGAGCAGTACTTC | TRBD2 | NA | TRBJ2-7 | TRBV6-5 | 16
CASTPGRGALETQYF | TGTGCCAGCACCCCTGGGCGGGGGGCCCTAGAGACCCAGTACTTC | TRBD2 | large | TRBJ2-5 | TRBV7-3 | 15
CASSGRVRLASTDTQYF | TGTGCCAGCAGTGGACGAGTGAGACTAGCAAGCACAGATACGCAGTATTTT | TRBD2 | NA | TRBJ2-3 | TRBV2 | 17
CASSLVAGTNYGYTF | TGTGCCAGCAGCTTAGTAGCGGGGACTAACTATGGCTACACCTTC | NA | NA | TRBJ1-2 | TRBV7-2 | 15
CASSLNEWAGGDTQYF | TGCGCCAGCAGCTTGAACGAGTGGGCAGGGGGAGATACGCAGTATTTT | TRBD1 | once | TRBJ2-3 | TRBV5-1 | 16
CASSESDSSYGYTF | TGCGCCAGCAGTGAGTCGGACAGTTCCTATGGCTACACCTTC | NA | few | TRBJ1-2 | TRBV10-2 | 14
CASSSPTGMNTIYF | TGTGCCAGCAGCTCTCCGACAGGGATGAACACCATATATTTT | TRBD1 | NA | TRBJ1-3 | TRBV7-9 | 14
CSVLDRRWDTEAFF | TGCAGCGTTCTAGACAGGCGATGGGACACTGAAGCTTTCTTT | NA | once | TRBJ1-1 | TRBV29-1 | 14
CASSLAPSGAYEQYF | TGTGCCAGCAGCTTAGCGCCTAGCGGGGCCTACGAGCAGTACTTC | TRBD2 | NA | TRBJ2-7 | TRBV7-9 | 15
CASEEGLAARIQETQYF | TGTGCCAGCGAGGAGGGGCTAGCGGCCCGTATCCAAGAGACCCAGTACTTC | TRBD2 | few | TRBJ2-5 | TRBV2 | 17
CASSPDPGYQPQHF | TGTGCCAGCAGTCCGGATCCAGGGTATCAGCCCCAGCATTTT | NA | NA | TRBJ1-5 | TRBV27 | 14
CASSGRVDYNEQFF | TGTGCCAGCAGCGGAAGGGTGGACTACAATGAGCAGTTCTTC | NA | NA | TRBJ2-1 | TRBV7-9 | 14
CASSEPRVREDDTF | TGTGCCAGCAGTGAACCCCGGGTCCGGGAAGACGACACCTTC | NA | NA | TRBJ1-2 | TRBV2 | 14
CASPTPYNEQFF | TGTGCCTCCCCCACCCCTTACAATGAGCAGTTCTTC | NA | NA | TRBJ2-1 | TRBV30 | 12
CASSEQGAAYGYTF | TGTGCCAGCAGCGAACAGGGGGCGGCCTATGGCTACACCTTC | TRBD1 | NA | TRBJ1-2 | TRBV6-6 | 14
CASSVPTSGGPTDTQYF | TGTGCCAGCAGCGTGCCGACTAGCGGGGGGCCCACAGATACGCAGTATTTT | TRBD2 | NA | TRBJ2-3 | TRBV9 | 17
CALRGAGAYNEQFF | TGTGCCCTCCGGGGAGCGGGGGCCTACAATGAGCAGTTCTTC | TRBD2 | NA | TRBJ2-1 | TRBV2 | 14
CSVEDEKLFF | TGCAGCGTTGAAGATGAAAAACTGTTTTTT | NA | NA | TRBJ1-4 | TRBV29-1 | 10
CASSGGLSGEKLFF | TGTGCCAGCAGCGGCGGGTTGTCAGGAGAAAAACTGTTTTTT | NA | NA | TRBJ1-4 | TRBV9 | 14
CASSPTRWLQETQYF | TGTGCCAGCTCACCAACTCGATGGTTGCAAGAGACCCAGTACTTC | NA | once | TRBJ2-5 | TRBV18 | 15
CASSLAHPPKSQYF | TGTGCCAGCAGTCTAGCCCACCCTCCCAAGTCCCAGTACTTC | NA | NA | TRBJ2-5 | TRBV27 | 14
CSVSTGNAYEQYF | TGCAGCGTTAGCACAGGTAACGCCTACGAGCAGTACTTC | NA | NA | TRBJ2-7 | TRBV29-1 | 13
CASSRETSGMGNEQFF | TGTGCCAGCAGCCGAGAGACTAGCGGGATGGGAAATGAGCAGTTCTTC | TRBD2 | NA | TRBJ2-1 | TRBV7-7 | 16
CASSPPPGVGYEQYF | TGTGCCAGCTCACCACCACCGGGGGTCGGCTACGAGCAGTACTTC | NA | NA | TRBJ2-7 | TRBV18 | 15
CASSLVANTEAFF | TGTGCCAGCAGCTTGGTCGCGAACACTGAAGCTTTCTTT | NA | NA | TRBJ1-1 | TRBV5-6 | 13
CSVTVGDYGYTF | TGCAGCGTTACAGTAGGGGACTATGGCTACACCTTC | NA | NA | TRBJ1-2 | TRBV29-1 | 12
CSVEVMYEQYF | TGCAGCGTTGAAGTTATGTACGAGCAGTACTTC | NA | NA | TRBJ2-7 | TRBV29-1 | 11
CASSAGTPTPDTQYF | TGTGCCAGCAGCGCCGGGACTCCCACGCCGGATACGCAGTATTTT | NA | NA | TRBJ2-3 | TRBV27 | 15
CASSEGQLFEQYF | TGTGCCAGCAGTGAAGGACAGCTGTTCGAGCAGTACTTC | NA | NA | TRBJ2-7 | TRBV6-5 | 13
CASSEAKGGVGNTIYF | TGTGCCAGCAGTGAAGCAAAGGGAGGGGTTGGAAACACCATATATTTT | NA | few | TRBJ1-3 | TRBV25-1 | 16
CASSQVDPESYGYTF | TGCGCCAGCAGCCAAGTTGACCCAGAATCTTATGGCTACACCTTC | NA | NA | TRBJ1-2 | TRBV4-1 | 15
CSVVVASGEQYF | TGCAGCGTTGTGGTAGCCTCGGGGGAGCAGTACTTC | NA | NA | TRBJ2-7 | TRBV29-1 | 12
CASSPGTATNEKLFF | TGTGCCAGCTCCCCTGGGACGGCAACTAATGAAAAACTGTTTTTT | NA | NA | TRBJ1-4 | TRBV6-5 | 15
CAWSSTGDQPQHF | TGTGCCTGGAGCTCTACAGGGGATCAGCCCCAGCATTTT | TRBD1 | few | TRBJ1-5 | TRBV30 | 13
CASSSVAPGGYTF | TGTGCCAGCAGCTCAGTGGCGCCAGGTGGCTACACCTTC | NA | NA | TRBJ1-2 | TRBV5-4 | 13
CASSFMTGGAYEQYF | TGTGCCAGCAGTTTTATGACAGGGGGTGCCTACGAGCAGTACTTC | TRBD1 | NA | TRBJ2-7 | TRBV27 | 15
CASSTSVSTGEETQYF | NA | NA | NA | TRBJ2-5 | TRBV2 | 16
CAWSVSGNEQYF | TGTGCCTGGAGTGTATCCGGGAACGAGCAGTACTTC | NA | NA | TRBJ2-7 | TRBV30 | 12
CASSLVNEQFF | TGTGCCAGCAGCTTAGTCAATGAGCAGTTCTTC | NA | once | TRBJ2-1 | TRBV7-2 | 11
CASSFQTTYEQYF | TGTGCCAGCAGCTTCCAGACCACCTACGAGCAGTACTTC | NA | few | TRBJ2-7 | TRBV7-2 | 13
CASSIKTGRTNEQFF | TGCGCCAGCAGCATAAAGACAGGGCGCACCAATGAGCAGTTCTTC | TRBD1 | NA | TRBJ2-1 | TRBV5-1 | 15
CSVENKPGPGFF | TGCAGCGTTGAGAACAAACCGGGCCCGGGTTTCTTT | NA | few | TRBJ1-1 | TRBV29-1 | 12
CASSLNLGETGQPYGYTF | TGTGCCAGCAGCCTGAACCTGGGAGAGACGGGACAGCCCTATGGCTACACCTTC | TRBD1 | NA | TRBJ1-2 | TRBV14 | 18
CASSQRVSAGGTDTQYF | TGCGCCAGCAGCCAGAGGGTCTCTGCGGGGGGGACAGATACGCAGTATTTT | TRBD2 | NA | TRBJ2-3 | TRBV4-3 | 17
CASRTGQDTQYF | TGTGCCAGCAGGACAGGGCAGGATACGCAGTATTTT | TRBD1 | NA | TRBJ2-3 | TRBV25-1 | 12